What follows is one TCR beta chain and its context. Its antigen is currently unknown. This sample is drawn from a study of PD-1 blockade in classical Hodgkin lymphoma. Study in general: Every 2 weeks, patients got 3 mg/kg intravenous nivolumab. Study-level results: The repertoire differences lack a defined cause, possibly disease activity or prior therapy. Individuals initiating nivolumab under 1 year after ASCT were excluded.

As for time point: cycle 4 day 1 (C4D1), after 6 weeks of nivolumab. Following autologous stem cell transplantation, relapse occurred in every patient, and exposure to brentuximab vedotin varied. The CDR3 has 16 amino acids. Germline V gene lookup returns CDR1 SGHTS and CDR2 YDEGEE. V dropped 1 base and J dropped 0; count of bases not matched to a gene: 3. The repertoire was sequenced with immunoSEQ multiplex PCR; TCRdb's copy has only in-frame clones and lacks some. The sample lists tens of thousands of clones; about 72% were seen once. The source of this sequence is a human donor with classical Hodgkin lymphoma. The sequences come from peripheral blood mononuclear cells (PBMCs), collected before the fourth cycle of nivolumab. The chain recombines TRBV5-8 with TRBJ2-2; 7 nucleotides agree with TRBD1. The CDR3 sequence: CASSLPGQSNTGELFF. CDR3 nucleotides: TGTGCCAGCAGCTTGCCGGGACAGTCGAACACCGGGGAGCTGTTTTTT.